Listed here are 12 T cell receptor beta chains from one sample, sequenced in a study of T cell responses to AZD1222 COVID-19 vaccine (dated by TCRdb to the early 2020s). Reading the label with the study, this specimen's time point is: baseline before first vaccination. Library preparation used the immunoSEQ multiplex PCR assay. TCRdb provides this immuneACCESS table in a form limited to in-frame rearrangements. Some clones are lacking; in checked studies, under half of them reflect an unresolved V gene, and why the rest are absent is not known. The sample table lists approximately 100,000 clones, about 93% of them with a count of one. The ten biggest clones cover less than 6.5% of the sample. The sample here was peripheral blood, taken on day 0 of AZD1222 vaccination. Source of these receptors: an adult in good health.

V is TRBV5-1 and J is TRBJ2-2; TRBD1 matches at 9 bases. CDR1 is SGHRS, CDR2 YFSETQ, per germline. Trimming at V came to 3 bases and at J to 3 bases, leaving 15 bases not matched to a gene. CDR3 length equals 19 residues. The CDR3 region is CASSSDPLPGQGYTGELFF. DNA of the CDR3: TGCGCCAGCAGCTCCGACCCTCTTCCCGGACAGGGGTACACCGGGGAGCTGTTTTTT.

This clone was found once. The CDR3 DNA sequence: TGTGCCAGCAGCCAAGCCCCTCCGGGTAGAAGGGTGTTTCTGTCGGAGACCCAGTACTTC. Translation gives CASSQAPPGRRVFLSETQYF. The chain carries TRBV3-1 (or the pseudogene TRBV3-2) and TRBJ2-5; D uncertain. Trimming removed 1 base from V and 5 bases from J, with 29 bases in between. The CDR3 is made up of 20 amino acids. Per the germline V gene, CDR1 is LGHDT and CDR2 is YNNKEL (reference sequence).

The chain links TRBV9 to TRBJ1-1; no firm D call. CDR1 and CDR2 (germline): SGDLS, YYNGEE. The CDR3 contains 13 residues. V was pared by 0 bases and J by 1 base, with 4 bases between. CDR3 region: CASSVDGNTEAFF. In DNA form, the CDR3 reads TGTGCCAGCAGCGTAGATGGGAACACTGAAGCTTTCTTT.

The genes are TRBV11-2 and TRBJ1-2; 7 bases fit TRBD1. Germline loops: CDR1 SGHAT, CDR2 FQNNGV. V shed 3 bases, J shed 4 bases, and the junction held 2 bases outside the gene matches. The CDR3 totals 13 residues. The CDR3 nucleotides read TGTGCCAGCAGCTTGACAGGGCGCTATGGCTACACCTTC. Encoded protein: CASSLTGRYGYTF.

This chain joins TRBV20-1 and TRBJ2-2; D gene uncertain. CDR1 is DFQATT and CDR2 is SNEGSKA in the germline V gene (reference sequence). Trimming removed 3 bases at V and 0 bases at J, with 8 bases between. The CDR3 contains 14 residues. The CDR3: CSASDTSNTGELFF. The CDR3 DNA follows: TGCAGTGCTAGTGACACCTCGAACACCGGGGAGCTGTTTTTT.

This clone was recorded only once. The chain employs TRBV13 and TRBJ2-3; 9 bases match TRBD2. The trim removed 0 bases at V and 1 base at J, leaving 2 bases unmatched. This CDR3 comprises 16 residues. Germline V lookup: CDR1 PRHDT, CDR2 FYEKMQ (reference sequence). CDR3 region: CASSLGVAGGTDTQYF. In DNA, the CDR3 is TGTGCCAGCAGCTTAGGGGTAGCGGGAGGCACAGATACGCAGTATTTT.

The chain uses TRBV28 and TRBJ2-1; a possible D gene is TRBD1 (5 bases). Deletions cut 6 bases from V and 8 bases from J, with 11 bases between. The V gene's germline CDR1 is MDHEN and CDR2 SYDVKM. The CDR3 is 12 residues long. DNA of the CDR3: TGTGCCAGCAGGCAGGGTACGGATGAGCAGTTCTTC. Its protein product is CASRQGTDEQFF.

This chain joins TRBV29-1 and TRBJ2-7, with 10 bases lining up with TRBD1. Germline CDR1 and CDR2: SQVTM and ANQGSEA. The CDR3 contains 16 residues. The junction had 5 bases not matched to a gene; V was cut back by 0 bases and J by 0 bases. CDR3 coding DNA: TGCAGCGTTGAAGAACCCCGGACAGGGGGCTCCTACGAGCAGTACTTC. Its translation: CSVEEPRTGGSYEQYF.

V usage is TRBV28 and J usage is TRBJ2-4; D gene ambiguous. The germline V and J ends were trimmed by 4 bases and 8 bases, with 15 bases remaining between them. The CDR3 has 14 residues. From germline, CDR1 is MDHEN and CDR2 SYDVKM. The CDR3 region is CASSSNRGRYIQYF. The CDR3 DNA reads as TGTGCCAGCAGTTCAAACCGAGGACGTTACATTCAGTACTTC.

The chain recombines TRBV24-1 with TRBJ2-3, with 8 nucleotides matching TRBD2. CDR1 is KGHDR and CDR2 is SFDVKD in the germline V gene. V was clipped by 7 bases and J by 10 bases; unmatched bases: 12. The CDR3 loop spans 14 amino acids. CDR3 in amino acids: CATSGLAAGGAQYF. CDR3 DNA: TGTGCCACCAGCGGACTAGCCGCTGGGGGTGCGCAGTATTTT.

The chain has TRBV5-6 and TRBJ2-3; D not resolved. Trimming removed 5 bases from V and 0 bases from J, with 7 bases in between. The CDR3 loop spans 13 amino acids. Germline CDR1 and CDR2: SGHDT and YYEEEE. DNA of the CDR3: TGTGCCAGCAGTCACGCTAGCACAGATACGCAGTATTTT. Amino acid sequence: CASSHASTDTQYF.

The chain joins TRBV5-1 to TRBJ2-6, with 9 nucleotides matching TRBD1. The CDR3 length is 17 residues. The germline V gene has CDR1 SGHRS and CDR2 YFSETQ. After removal of 7 bases from V and 0 bases from J, the junction contained 8 bases not matched to a gene. The CDR3 nucleotides are TGCGCCAGCGGAGCCGGGACAGGGAGCTCTGGGGCCAACGTCCTGACTTTC. Its protein product is CASGAGTGSSGANVLTF.